This T cell receptor beta chain was retrieved from a study of identical twins. In this sample, this clonotype turned up a few times. Its antigen remains unknown. With template switching, a universal primer site was added, and the cDNA carried unique molecular identifiers. MiXCR, run by TCRdb on the 5' RACE reads, gives a single entry per CDR3 protein. The sample has some 900,000 distinct CDR3 sequences, 9% to 15% seen once. Study-wide results and caveats: Out-of-frame alpha sequences shared by twins were enriched for low generation probability.

CDR3 length: 15 residues. The germline V gene encodes CDR1 DFQATT and CDR2 SNEGSKA (reference sequence). Trimming took 2 bases from V and 1 from J, leaving 14 bases between them. This sample also belongs to another study, concerning yellow fever vaccine responses in identical twins.

The sequence was obtained from a woman aged 18-29 years in good health. This chain links TRBV20-1 with TRBJ1-1; no reliable D call. Sample: PBMCs. CDR3 DNA sequence: TGCAGTGCTAGACCCCGCCGGTGGCAGAACACTGAAGCTTTCTTT. Its translation is CSARPRRWQNTEAFF.